Each of the 8 T cell receptor beta chains below was sequenced from the same sample in a study of brain metastases from non-small cell lung cancer. The method was immunoSEQ multiplex PCR; TCRdb's version includes in-frame clones alone and lacks a portion of them. Of more than 1,500 clones in the sample, approximately 80% were seen once. Specimen: primary lung tumor tissue. Source of these receptors: a donor aged 40 or over with non-small cell lung cancer.

The chain carries TRBV19 and TRBJ1-4; the match to TRBD1 covers 7 bases. The V gene's germline CDR1 is LNHDA and CDR2 SQIVND (reference sequence). This CDR3 has 14 residues. V was pared by 6 bases and J by 5 bases, with 6 bases of the junction left unmatched. In DNA, the CDR3 is TGTGCCAGTAGGATCCGGGACAGCAATGAAAAACTGTTTTTT. It translates to CASRIRDSNEKLFF. Full variable domain (remainder filled in from reference TRBV19 and TRBJ1-4): DGGITQSPKYLFRKEGQNVTLSCEQNLNHDAMYWYRQDPGQGLRLIYYSQIVNDFQKGDIAEGYSVSREKKESFPLTVTSAQKNPTAFYLCASRIRDSNEKLFFGSGTQLSVL.

This clone was observed a handful of times. The chain carries TRBV12-3 or TRBV12-4 and TRBJ1-5, with 9 bases fitting TRBD1. J gave up 11 bases and V 5 bases, and 4 bases lay outside the gene matches. The CDR3 runs to 12 residues. The CDR3 spells CASSGTGQAQHF. The CDR3 DNA reads as TGTGCCAGCAGTGGGACAGGGCAGGCCCAGCATTTT.

This rearrangement joins TRBV15 to TRBJ1-2; maybe TRBD1 (6 bases). Germline V gene sequence: CDR1 LNHNV, CDR2 YYDKDF (reference sequence). V was pared by 0 bases and J by 8 bases, with 16 bases between. CDR3 length: 15 amino acids. The CDR3 loop is CATSREVRTVGGYTF. CDR3 coding DNA: TGTGCCACCAGCAGAGAGGTCCGGACAGTCGGGGGCTACACCTTC.

V gene TRBV5-6 combines with J gene TRBJ2-2; D gene unclear. This CDR3 has 16 residues. Trimming took off 5 bases at V and 3 bases at J, with 17 bases between the two ends. Germline CDR1 SGHDT, CDR2 YYEEEE. The CDR3 loop is CASRYFVTLDTGELFF. CDR3 in DNA: TGTGCCAGCAGGTACTTTGTGACCCTGGACACCGGGGAGCTGTTTTTT. Complete variable domain (other parts from reference TRBV5-6 and TRBJ2-2): DAGVTQSPTHLIKTRGQQVTLRCSPKSGHDTVSWYQQALGQGPQFIFQYYEEEERQRGNFPDRFSGHQFPNYSSELNVNALLLGDSALYLCASRYFVTLDTGELFFGEGSRLTVL.

This chain connects TRBV28 to TRBJ1-1, with D hard to call. V was shortened by 3 bases and J by 8 bases, with 13 bases between the two germline ends. Germline V gene data show CDR1 as MDHEN and CDR2 as SYDVKM. The CDR3 has 13 residues. The DNA of the CDR3 is TGTGCCAGCAGTTTGTCCCCAAGGCCCGAAGCTTTCTTT. Translated: CASSLSPRPEAFF.

A note on this clone: It is unclear where the CDR3 begins or ends on the DNA, so no DNA is shown, and the CDR3 is as TCRdb lists it. V and J are TRBV12-3 or TRBV12-4 and TRBJ1-1. The CDR3 contains 12 residues when both ends are counted. The CDR3 sequence is CASSFLETGAFF.

The chain couples TRBV2 to TRBJ2-3; the match to TRBD2 covers 7 bases. CDR1 is SNHLY and CDR2 is FYNNEI in the germline V gene. Unmatched junction bases numbered 15, after V lost 4 bases and J lost 5 bases. The CDR3 is 17 amino acids. The CDR3: CASSAGIGGGPRDTQYF. CDR3 in DNA: TGTGCCAGCAGTGCCGGAATTGGGGGAGGGCCGAGAGATACGCAGTATTTT.

The V and J genes are TRBV9 and TRBJ2-7; 12 bases align to TRBD2. CDR1 and CDR2 from the germline V gene are SGDLS and YYNGEE. After removal of 4 bases from V and 2 bases from J, the junction contained 10 bases not matched to a gene. This CDR3 has 17 amino acids. The CDR3 coding sequence is TGTGCCAGCAGCCGAGGGACTAGCGGGTCCCTTCCCTACGAGCAGTACTTC. The encoded protein is CASSRGTSGSLPYEQYF.